This T cell receptor (beta chain) stems from a study of graft-versus-host responses after intestinal transplantation. Study results and caveats: Some GvH clones appeared in ileal mucosa or blood before recipient bone marrow.

On this clone itself: Its antigen is unidentified.

The V end lost 2 bases, the J end lost 1 base, and 7 bases lay between the germline ends. Germline values: CDR1 SGDLS, CDR2 YYNGEE. There are 14 residues in the CDR3. The protocol was immunoSEQ multiplex PCR, while the TCRdb copy is restricted to in-frame clones and leaves out a portion. In the table there are 130,000 to 150,000 clones, 80% to 95% of which are singletons. The chain couples TRBV9 to TRBJ1-3; D unclear. The sequence was obtained from a human donor who received an intestinal transplant. The sample was unstimulated CD4+ T cells sorted from spleen or lymph node cells, taken before intestinal transplant. The CDR3 region is CASSVLASGNTIYF. The CDR3 DNA reads as TGTGCCAGCAGCGTCTTGGCTTCTGGAAACACCATATATTTT.